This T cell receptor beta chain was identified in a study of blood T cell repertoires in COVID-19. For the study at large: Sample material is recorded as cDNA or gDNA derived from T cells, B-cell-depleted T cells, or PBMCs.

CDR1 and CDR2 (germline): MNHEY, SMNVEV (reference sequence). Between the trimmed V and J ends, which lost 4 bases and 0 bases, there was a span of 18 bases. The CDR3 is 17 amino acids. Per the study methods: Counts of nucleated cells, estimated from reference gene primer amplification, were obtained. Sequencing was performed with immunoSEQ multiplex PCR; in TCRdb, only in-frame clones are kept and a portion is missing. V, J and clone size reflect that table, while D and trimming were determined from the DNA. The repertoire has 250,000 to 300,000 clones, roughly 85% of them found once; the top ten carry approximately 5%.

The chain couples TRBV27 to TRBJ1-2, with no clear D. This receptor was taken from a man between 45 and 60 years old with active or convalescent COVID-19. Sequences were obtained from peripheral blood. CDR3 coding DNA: TGTGCCAGCAGTTCTCGGGGTGTGGCGCGAGCTAACTATGGCTACACCTTC. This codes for CASSSRGVARANYGYTF.